This note documents a single TCR beta chain sequence. What it recognizes is unknown. Germline loops: CDR1 SGHTA, CDR2 FQGNSA. The CDR3 length is 13 residues. This specimen comes from a study of monozygotic twins with inflammatory bowel disease. cDNA encoding TCRalpha and TCRbeta underwent two nested PCRs of roughly 17 and 9 cycles, each of which was followed by bead purification. For each CDR3 protein, TCRdb gives one entry from its re-call of the 5' RACE reads, without DNA. In all, the sample yields about 160,000 distinct CDR3 sequences. Study results and limitations: Variability may have been added to patient repertoires by differing immunosuppressive treatments. Whereas healthy co-twins had higher TCRbeta diversity (inverse Simpson), IBD patients had lower diversity. Fewer clonotypes were shared with others by IBD patients than by healthy twins, especially with disease activity.

The chain is built from TRBV7-2 and TRBJ2-5. The sequenced sample consisted of blood. This TCR was recovered from a human donor with ulcerative colitis or Crohn's disease, or a healthy co-twin of an affected twin (not recorded which). This CDR3 reads CASSLQSRETQYF. Full variable domain (outside the CDR3, taken from reference TRBV7-2 and TRBJ2-5): GAGVSQSPSNKVTEKGKDVELRCDPISGHTALYWYRQSLGQGLEFLIYFQGNSAPDKSGLPSDRFSAERTGGSVSTLTIQRTQQEDSAVYLCASSLQSRETQYFGPGTRLLVL.